The 9 T cell receptor beta chains below all came from one sample that was sequenced in a study of T cell responses to AZD1222 COVID-19 vaccine. Here immunoSEQ multiplex PCR was the method, and the copy in TCRdb shows in-frame clones only, minus some. The repertoire has about 120,000 clones, about 92% of them found once; the top ten carry under 3.5%. The sample was peripheral blood, taken on day 0 of AZD1222 vaccination. The receptors here all came from an adult in good health.

Note on this clone: Other DNA sequences within the sample encode an identical CDR3. This chain joins TRBV27 and TRBJ2-1; D is ambiguous. With 3 bases removed from V and 7 bases from J, the gap between germline ends came to 4 bases. The CDR3 totals 11 residues. Germline assignment: CDR1 MNHEY and CDR2 SMNVEV (reference sequence). CDR3 sequence (DNA): TGTGCCAGCAGTTTTGGAAATGAGCAGTTCTTC. This codes for CASSFGNEQFF.

The J gene is TRBJ2-7, the V gene TRBV6-5; D may match TRBD1 or TRBD2 (5 bases each). Germline assignment: CDR1 MNHEY and CDR2 SVGAGI. V dropped 4 bases and J dropped 11 bases, with 18 bases sitting between them. The CDR3 has 13 amino acids. The CDR3 is CASSSTGEGREYF. The CDR3 region has the DNA TGTGCCAGCAGTTCCACCGGCGAGGGGAGAGAGTACTTC.

V usage is TRBV10-3 and J usage is TRBJ1-1; D remains unclear. The CDR3 covers 13 residues. Trimming cost V 3 bases and J 2 bases, with 7 bases left between them. Germline lookup yields CDR1 ENHRY and CDR2 SYGVKD. In nucleotides, the CDR3 is TGTGCCATCAGTGAAGAGATAAACACTGAAGCTTTCTTT. This codes for CAISEEINTEAFF.

The V call is TRBV6-5, the J call TRBJ2-2; no clear D gene. Germline-derived CDR1 and CDR2 are MNHEY and SVGAGI. The CDR3 length is 14 residues. V lost 2 bases and J 4 bases, leaving 8 bases between the germline ends. The CDR3 DNA is TGTGCCAGCAGTTACCAGGTGGTCACCGGGGAGCTGTTTTTT. It translates to CASSYQVVTGELFF.

V is TRBV11-2 and J is TRBJ2-3; 7 positions agree with TRBD1. The J segment lost 3 bases and the V segment lost 5 bases, leaving 2 bases of the junction unmatched. Germline lookup yields CDR1 SGHAT and CDR2 FQNNGV. This CDR3 contains 13 residues. The CDR3 coding sequence is TGTGCCAGCAGCGTCAGGGGGACAGATACGCAGTATTTT. Translation gives CASSVRGTDTQYF. Variable domain in full (rest from reference TRBV11-2 and TRBJ2-3): EAGVAQSPRYKIIEKRQSVAFWCNPISGHATLYWYQQILGQGPKLLIQFQNNGVVDDSQLPKDRFSAERLKGVDSTLKIQPAKLEDSAVYLCASSVRGTDTQYFGPGTRLTVL.

The chain links TRBV19 to TRBJ1-2, with D maybe TRBD1 (6 bases). V lost 1 base to trimming and J lost 3 bases, with 9 bases between them. This CDR3 spans 14 amino acids. Germline V gives CDR1 LNHDA, CDR2 SQIVND (reference sequence). The CDR3 here is CASSIAPGDYGYTF. CDR3 bases: TGTGCCAGTAGTATAGCTCCAGGGGACTATGGCTACACCTTC.

This chain connects TRBV29-1 to TRBJ1-2; TRBD1 is a possible D gene (6 bases). V was pared by 6 bases and J by 7 bases, with 18 bases between. This CDR3 has 13 residues. CDR1 SQVTM and CDR2 ANQGSEA come from the germline V gene. The CDR3 loop is CSVRGGGMRGYTF. In nucleotides, the CDR3 is TGCAGCGTACGAGGAGGGGGGATGCGTGGCTACACCTTC.

The chain joins TRBV5-1 to TRBJ2-7, with TRBD2 matching over 10 bases. From germline, CDR1 is SGHRS and CDR2 YFSETQ. CDR3 length equals 15 residues. V was pared by 4 bases and J by 2 bases, with 6 bases of the junction left unmatched. In nucleotides, the CDR3 is TGCGCCAGCAGCCTACTAGCGGGACTAGCCTACGAGCAGTACTTC. This codes for CASSLLAGLAYEQYF. The full variable domain, in which reference TRBV5-1 and TRBJ2-7 provide the parts outside the CDR3, is KAGVTQTPRYLIKTRGQQVTLSCSPISGHRSVSWYQQTPGQGLQFLFEYFSETQRNKGNFPGRFSGRQFSNSRSEMNVSTLELGDSALYLCASSLLAGLAYEQYFGPGTRLTVT.

The rearrangement joins TRBV19 to TRBJ1-5; D is ambiguous. This CDR3 region has 12 residues. Per the germline V gene, CDR1 is LNHDA and CDR2 is SQIVND (reference sequence). Trimming removed 1 base at V and 6 bases at J, with 4 bases between. This chain's CDR3 is CASSIGAQPQHF. CDR3 coding DNA: TGTGCCAGTAGTATAGGGGCTCAGCCCCAGCATTTT.